A single sample gave rise to the 17 T cell receptor beta chains below, sequenced in a study of shared clonotypes between healthy human individuals. The protocol was immunoSEQ multiplex PCR, while the TCRdb copy is restricted to in-frame clones and leaves out a portion. The table has some 1,900,000 clones, 85% to 95% seen once. Naive CD8 cells, CD45RO-negative and positively selected for CCR7, excluded terminally differentiated effector memory CD45RA+ cells. Source material: naive CD8+ T cells sorted from blood. Source of these receptors: a man aged 18 to 30 in good health.

The chain employs TRBV5-1 and TRBJ2-2; D gene unclear. Per germline, CDR1 SGHRS and CDR2 YFSETQ. The CDR3 is 14 residues long. Trimming cost V 1 base and J 6 bases, with 10 bases left between them. In DNA, the CDR3 is TGCGCCAGCAGCTTGTGGGAATCCGCCGGGGAGCTGTTTTTT. Encoded protein: CASSLWESAGELFF.

The V and J genes are TRBV4-1 and TRBJ1-2; D is perhaps TRBD1 (6 bases). The ends were cut back, 1 base at V and 4 bases at J, with 13 bases in the middle. The CDR3 length is 15 residues. Germline CDR1 reads MGHRA; CDR2 reads YSYEKL. The CDR3 region is CASSQVTGPGYGYTF. Here the CDR3 DNA reads TGCGCCAGCAGCCAAGTAACAGGGCCGGGCTATGGCTACACCTTC.

This chain joins TRBV28 and TRBJ2-2; D may be TRBD1 or TRBD2 (5 bases each). V gave up 3 bases and J gave up 4 bases, with 21 bases separating them. The CDR3 is 18 amino acids. Germline CDR1 MDHEN, CDR2 SYDVKM. DNA of the CDR3: TGTGCCAGCAGTTTGCCCCCCGCGTCGGGGCTATCCACCGGGGAGCTGTTTTTT. This encodes CASSLPPASGLSTGELFF. Variable domain in full (rest from reference TRBV28 and TRBJ2-2): DVKVTQSSRYLVKRTGEKVFLECVQDMDHENMFWYRQDPGLGLRLIYFSYDVKMKEKGDIPEGYSVSREKKERFSLILESASTNQTSMYLCASSLPPASGLSTGELFFGEGSRLTVL.

J is TRBJ1-1 and V is TRBV30; D is undetermined. Germline values: CDR1 GTSNPN, CDR2 SVGIG (reference sequence). This CDR3 is 13 amino acids long. Trimming took off 5 bases at V and 3 bases at J, with 13 bases between the two ends. The CDR3 DNA follows: TGTGCCTGGGGCCAAGATTCGGACACTGAAGCTTTCTTT. Its protein is CAWGQDSDTEAFF. Based on the CDR3 plus reference TRBV30 and TRBJ1-1, the full variable domain is SQTIHQWPATLVQPVGSPLSLECTVEGTSNPNLYWYRQAAGRGLQLLFYSVGIGQISSEVPQNLSASRPQDRQFILSSKKLLLSDSGFYLCAWGQDSDTEAFFGQGTRLTVV.

Only one count was recorded for this clone. The genes are TRBV6-6 and TRBJ2-1; D unclear. This CDR3 is 12 amino acids long. CDR1 and CDR2 from the germline V gene are MNHNY and SVGAGI (reference sequence). The germline V and J ends were trimmed by 6 bases and 6 bases, with 9 bases remaining between them. The CDR3 DNA is TGTGCCAGCAGCCCCTATCTCAATGAGCAGTTCTTC. Amino acid sequence: CASSPYLNEQFF.

The V and J genes are TRBV4-1 and TRBJ2-3, with D possibly being TRBD1 or TRBD2 (6 bases each). V was pared by 0 bases and J by 5 bases, with 21 bases between. The germline CDR1 and CDR2 sequences are MGHRA and YSYEKL. This CDR3 is 18 amino acids long. CDR3 DNA: TGCGCCAGCAGCCAAGATGACGGGGGCGAGATGGCCATAGATACGCAGTATTTT. Translated, it gives CASSQDDGGEMAIDTQYF.

Remarks on this clone: This sample includes further DNA sequences coding for the same CDR3. The chain links TRBV7-9 to TRBJ1-1, with D unresolved. With 0 bases removed from V and 1 base from J, the gap between germline ends came to 3 bases. This CDR3 spans 13 amino acids. Per germline, CDR1 SEHNR and CDR2 FQNEAQ (reference sequence). Here the CDR3 DNA reads TGTGCCAGCAGCTTAGCAGGGAACACTGAAGCTTTCTTT. As protein: CASSLAGNTEAFF.

This clone was detected a few times. At the DNA level, this CDR3 is encoded by other sequences in the same sample as well. The rearrangement joins TRBV27 to TRBJ2-7; the D is unclear. The ends were cut back, 3 bases at V and 3 bases at J, with 9 bases in the middle. The length of the CDR3 is 13 residues. Germline CDR1 MNHEY, CDR2 SMNVEV (reference sequence). The CDR3 region is CASSLEWGYEQYF. The CDR3 DNA is TGTGCCAGCAGTTTGGAATGGGGCTACGAGCAGTACTTC.

A remark on this clone: The sample holds other DNA sequences that translate to the same CDR3. The chain recombines TRBV27 with TRBJ2-7, with D hard to call. Germline V gives CDR1 MNHEY, CDR2 SMNVEV (reference sequence). The V end lost 6 bases, the J end lost 1 base, and 13 bases lay between the germline ends. This CDR3 has 14 amino acids. The CDR3, as DNA: TGTGCCAGCAGCTTCCTCGGGTTATCCTACGAGCAGTACTTC. Residues: CASSFLGLSYEQYF.

This sequence joins TRBV4-1 and TRBJ1-1; D is unclear. Germline CDR1 MGHRA, CDR2 YSYEKL. V lost 1 base, J lost 1 base, and 19 bases lay in between. This CDR3 region has 18 residues. CDR3 region: CASSQGAPFHEENTEAFF. The CDR3 nucleotides read TGCGCCAGCAGCCAAGGGGCCCCGTTCCACGAGGAGAACACTGAAGCTTTCTTT.

As for this clone: At the DNA level, this CDR3 is encoded by other sequences in the same sample as well. The rearrangement uses TRBV7-9 and TRBJ1-4; D gene unclear. CDR3 length: 12 residues. V gave up 1 base and J gave up 7 bases, with 4 bases separating them. Germline V lookup: CDR1 SEHNR, CDR2 FQNEAQ (reference sequence). CDR3 region: CASSLGPEKLFF. CDR3 coding DNA: TGTGCCAGCAGCTTAGGCCCTGAAAAACTGTTTTTT.

About this clone itself: This CDR3 is also generated by other DNA sequences in the sample. The chain uses TRBV20-1 and TRBJ2-2, with no clear D. V was pared by 3 bases and J by 4 bases, with 3 bases between. CDR1 and CDR2 (germline): DFQATT, SNEGSKA (reference sequence). CDR3 length equals 11 residues. The CDR3 sequence is CSARVTGELFF. The DNA for the CDR3 is TGCAGTGCTAGGGTCACCGGGGAGCTGTTTTTT.

The genes are TRBV30 and TRBJ2-1; 8 bases align to TRBD1. Germline V gene data show CDR1 as GTSNPN and CDR2 as SVGIG (reference sequence). The ends lost 2 bases at V and 4 bases at J; junction bases unmatched: 7. The CDR3 sequence is 15 residues long. CDR3 bases: TGTGCCTGGAGTAAGAGGGACAGGCCGTACAATGAGCAGTTCTTC. Translation: CAWSKRDRPYNEQFF.

The chain uses TRBV28 and TRBJ1-6; TRBD1 aligns across 7 bases. The V gene end was trimmed by 5 bases and the J gene end by 7 bases; junction bases not matched to a gene: 8. The germline V gene encodes CDR1 MDHEN and CDR2 SYDVKM. There are 15 residues in the CDR3. This CDR3 reads CASSPDPDRNSPLHF. CDR3 nucleotide sequence: TGTGCCAGCAGTCCGGACCCGGACAGGAATTCACCCCTCCACTTT.

The rearrangement uses TRBV7-6 and TRBJ2-7; 7 bases are shared with TRBD2. V gave up 3 bases and J gave up 1 base; unmatched junction bases: 3. The CDR3 sequence is 14 residues long. Germline V gene data show CDR1 as SGHVS and CDR2 as FNYEAQ. The CDR3 reads CASSFAGESYEQYF. CDR3 coding DNA: TGTGCCAGCAGCTTTGCGGGAGAGTCCTACGAGCAGTACTTC.

J is TRBJ2-1 and V is TRBV27, with TRBD1 identical over 9 bases. The CDR3 has 17 amino acids. Germline V gene sequence: CDR1 MNHEY, CDR2 SMNVEV (reference sequence). Trimming removed 4 bases from V and 5 bases from J; junction bases left unmatched: 12. The chain's CDR3 is CASSWTPGQGKHNEQFF. The CDR3 region has the DNA TGTGCCAGCAGTTGGACGCCGGGACAGGGAAAACACAATGAGCAGTTCTTC.

V gene TRBV28 combines with J gene TRBJ1-1, with D perhaps TRBD1 (6 bases). Germline-derived CDR1 and CDR2 are MDHEN and SYDVKM. The CDR3 consists of 14 residues. The CDR3 bases are TGTAAGGAAGAGGTTCTGGGGGCGCACACTGAAGCTTTCTTT. This gives the protein CKEEVLGAHTEAFF.